This TCR beta chain was identified during a study of blood T cells in healthy people across ages. Together with a sample-barcoded 5' primer, a J-beta primer mix was included in a second PCR lasting roughly 6 to 12 cycles. TCRdb re-derived calls from the 5' RACE reads in MiXCR, one entry per CDR3 protein. Among around 750,000 distinct CDR3 sequences, around half were seen once, and the ten largest hold about 42%. Germline CDR1 and CDR2: SGHTA and FQGNSA. The V and J ends lost 4 bases and 1 base, in that order; junction bases with no gene match: 0. The CDR3 runs to 14 residues. Worth noting for this clonotype: Its antigen remains unknown.

Study findings and constraints: Donors of long life had a larger count of naive CD4+ cells and greater diversity than aged donors.

The origin of this receptor is an elderly man in good health. Sequencing was carried out using blood. The gene calls are TRBV7-2 and TRBJ2-3; 9 nucleotides align to TRBD1. The CDR3 DNA sequence: TGTGCCAGCAGCTGGGACAGGGGCACAGATACGCAGTATTTT. Amino acid sequence: CASSWDRGTDTQYF.